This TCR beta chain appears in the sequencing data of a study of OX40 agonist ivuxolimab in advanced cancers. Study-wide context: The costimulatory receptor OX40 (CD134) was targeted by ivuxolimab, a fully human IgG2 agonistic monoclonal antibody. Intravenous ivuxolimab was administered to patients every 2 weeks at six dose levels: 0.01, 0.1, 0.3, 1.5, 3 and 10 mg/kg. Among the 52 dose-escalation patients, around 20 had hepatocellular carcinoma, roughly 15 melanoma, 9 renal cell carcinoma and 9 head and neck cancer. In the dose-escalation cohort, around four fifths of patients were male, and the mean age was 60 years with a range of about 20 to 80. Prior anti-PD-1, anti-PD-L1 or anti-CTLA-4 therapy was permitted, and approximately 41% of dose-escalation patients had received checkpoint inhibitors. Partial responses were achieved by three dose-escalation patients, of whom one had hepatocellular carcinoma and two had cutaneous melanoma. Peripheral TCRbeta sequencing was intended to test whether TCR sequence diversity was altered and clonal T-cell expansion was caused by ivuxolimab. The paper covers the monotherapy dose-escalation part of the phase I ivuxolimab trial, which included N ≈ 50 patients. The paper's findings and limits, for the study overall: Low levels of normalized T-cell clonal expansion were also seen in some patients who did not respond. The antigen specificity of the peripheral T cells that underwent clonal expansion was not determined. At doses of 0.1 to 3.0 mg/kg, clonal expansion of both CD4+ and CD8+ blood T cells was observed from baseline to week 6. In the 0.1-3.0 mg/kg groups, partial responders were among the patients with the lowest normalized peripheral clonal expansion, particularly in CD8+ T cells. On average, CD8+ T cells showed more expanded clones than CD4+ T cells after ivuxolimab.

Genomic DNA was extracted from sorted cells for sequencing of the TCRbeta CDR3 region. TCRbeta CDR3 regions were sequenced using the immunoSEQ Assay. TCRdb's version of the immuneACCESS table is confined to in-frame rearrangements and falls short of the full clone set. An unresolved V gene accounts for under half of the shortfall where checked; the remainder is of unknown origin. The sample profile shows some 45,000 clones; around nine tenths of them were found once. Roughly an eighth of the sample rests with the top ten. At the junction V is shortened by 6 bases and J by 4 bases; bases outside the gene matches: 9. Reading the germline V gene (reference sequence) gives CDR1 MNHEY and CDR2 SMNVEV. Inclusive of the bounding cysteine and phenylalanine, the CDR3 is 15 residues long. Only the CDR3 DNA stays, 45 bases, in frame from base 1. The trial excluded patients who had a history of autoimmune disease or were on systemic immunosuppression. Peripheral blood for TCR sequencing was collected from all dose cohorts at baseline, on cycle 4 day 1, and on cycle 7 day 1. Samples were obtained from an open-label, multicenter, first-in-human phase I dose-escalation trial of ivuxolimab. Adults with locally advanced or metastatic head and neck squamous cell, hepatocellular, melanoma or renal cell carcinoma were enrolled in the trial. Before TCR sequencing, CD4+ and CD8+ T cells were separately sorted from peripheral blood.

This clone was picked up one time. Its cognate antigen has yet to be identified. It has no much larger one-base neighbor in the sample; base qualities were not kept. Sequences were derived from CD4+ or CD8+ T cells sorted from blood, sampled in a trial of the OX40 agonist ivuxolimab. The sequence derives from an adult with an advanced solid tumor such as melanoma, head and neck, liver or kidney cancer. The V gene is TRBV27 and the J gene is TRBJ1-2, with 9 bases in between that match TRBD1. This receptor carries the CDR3 CASSPTGGLSYGYTF. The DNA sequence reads TGTGCCAGCAGCCCCACAGGGGGCCTGAGCTATGGCTACACCTTC.